The present entry profiles one T cell receptor (beta chain) with its context. Its target antigen remains unknown. No base qualities exist here, and no much larger clone lies one base off it. This sample was taken from a study of long-term antiretroviral therapy in people with HIV (dated by TCRdb to the early 2020s). Broadly, across the study: The earliest samples were collected approximately a decade before the 2015 WHO recommendation for immediate ART, a period when ART was typically delayed until CD4 counts fell. A retrospective serial study tested whether changes in peripheral blood TRB repertoire composition and diversity were associated with ART initiation and durable HIV suppression. Among the roughly 30 participants with HIV, around ten were female. A total of around 200 cryopreserved PBMC samples were contributed to the cohort by 30 adults with confirmed HIV infection, with samples collected serially over a mean of roughly six years (range 1-12). No cross-contamination during QIAcube processing was seen in test extractions of a monoclonal T-cell line run alongside 30 to 35 polyclonal samples.

Participants were included only if at least one PBMC sample before ART initiation and at least two post-ART samples were available. Every participant with HIV received treatment in the United States of America. Before DNA extraction, cryopreserved samples containing roughly 1-10 million PBMC were thawed and washed. At the time of the earliest PBMC sample, participants with HIV were aged between about 20 and 54 years. Each participant contributed PBMC samples from 1-4 timepoints before ART initiation and 2-8 timepoints after ART initiation, with a median of 7 samples. For every participant, serial HIV viral load, CD4+ T-cell count, ART history and demographic data were obtained. A Qiagen kit on a QIAcube was used to extract genomic DNA from unsorted PBMC, with samples processed in batches of 12. Here is what the overall study found, with its caveats: No data were available on ART adherence, viral resistance or therapy changes, limiting inferences about post-ART repertoire changes. At every time point, the repertoire was dominated by expanded TRB clones first identified before ART initiation, although this dominance fluctuated and, in many PLHIV, declined after ART. HIV repertoires had narrower CDR3 length ranges than controls, and the network structure suggested an antigen-experienced repertoire that shifted only slightly toward naive after ART. Because pre-ART samples had limited cell numbers, unsorted PBMC were profiled rather than sorted CD4+ and CD8+ T cells. Starting ART was linked to a significant rise in TRB diversity, yet even after long-term ART the diversity remained significantly lower than in transplant donor controls. Limited PBMC availability meant only the TCR beta chain was sequenced, without alpha chain pairing. Samples dated from 2004 to 2017, and the ART regimens used may be less effective than current ones.

The germline V gene provides CDR1 LGHNA and CDR2 YSLEER. The CDR3 holds 15 amino acids from the cysteine to the phenylalanine. Only the CDR3 DNA stays, 45 bases, in frame from base 1. V is pared back by 4 bases and J by 7 bases, with 17 bases lying between the germline termini. The immunoSEQ hsTCRB v3.0 assay was used at survey level resolution to sequence the TRB variable region. A depth of roughly 35,000-55,000 T-cell genomes per sample was targeted for TRB sequencing. An Illumina MiSeq with a v3 150-cycle kit was used to sequence the pooled TRB libraries. The original methods were these. Analysis of repertoires was carried out in R inside a reproducible Nextflow workflow spanning QC, data transformation and analysis. LymphoSeq2, an R package for AIRR-Seq data exploration, was used to implement custom analyses. A handful of samples yielding fewer than 5000 total TRB sequences were excluded, leaving more than 150 analyzed HIV repertoires. Among the roughly 180 retained HIV repertoires, 55 to 60 were collected before ART initiation and 129 after ART initiation. Repertoires were downsampled to 5000 TRB nucleotide sequences, with summary statistics averaged over 100 downsampling iterations. TRB sequences were retained for analysis only if CDR3 regions of at least seven amino acids were present. Diversity was measured with a Shannon entropy-derived clonality score and the Gini coefficient. Repertoire networks linked the top 5000 CDR3 amino acid sequences whenever two sequences differed by an edit distance of one. GLIPH2 predicted antigen specificity groups and MHC restriction for TRB CDR3 amino acid sequences. To flag known associations with CMV, EBV, HIV or tissue antigens, CDR3 amino acid sequences were compared against VDJdb and McPAS-TCR. Pre-ART, post-ART and control groups were compared with Wilcoxon signed-rank tests and Holm-Bonferroni correction. In TCRdb, the immuneACCESS table is reduced to in-frame sequences with V and J assigned. These tables do not hold every clone; where another copy was compared, an unresolved V gene accounts for under half, and the others remain unexplained. The DNA gave D and trimming, while V, J and clone size come from that table. This sample has approximately 30,000 clones in its table, and 75% to 90% of those were observed once. The biggest ten clones account for around 10% of the sample.

The material sequenced was unsorted PBMCs, taken 2.7 to 2.8 years after starting antiretroviral therapy. The source is a man aged 25 to 40 with HIV. The chain joins TRBV4-3 to TRBJ2-1; tentative D gene TRBD2, with 6 bases matching. The nucleotides read TGCGCCAGCAGCCCCGGGACTTCCCTGGGGAATGAGCAGTTCTTC. The resulting protein is CASSPGTSLGNEQFF.